What follows are 26 T cell receptor beta chains derived from one specimen sequenced in a study of siplizumab effects on memory and regulatory T cells. This table comes from immunoSEQ multiplex PCR, and its TCRdb copy is limited to in-frame clones, with some not included. The sample lists 87,000 or so clones; about 87% were seen once. Specimen: CD4+ T cells sorted from blood. Receptor source: a human donor in good health.

The rearrangement links TRBV15 to TRBJ1-1; 7 bases match TRBD1. Germline CDR1 reads LNHNV; CDR2 reads YYDKDF (reference sequence). CDR3 length equals 15 residues. With 0 bases clipped from V and 4 bases from J, the junction kept 5 bases outside the gene matches. The CDR3 protein is CATSRDPAGGTEAFF. The CDR3 bases are TGTGCCACCAGCAGAGATCCCGCAGGGGGCACTGAAGCTTTCTTT.

The genes are TRBV9 and TRBJ2-3; 8 bases align to TRBD1. CDR3 length: 13 residues. Losses at the gene ends were 5 bases for V and 6 bases for J; bases not matched to a gene: 5. CDR1 and CDR2 from the germline V gene are SGDLS and YYNGEE. This chain's CDR3 is CASSGNRGDTQYF. The CDR3 region has the DNA TGTGCCAGCAGTGGAAACAGGGGGGATACGCAGTATTTT. Combining the CDR3 with reference TRBV9 and TRBJ2-3 gives the whole variable domain DSGVTQTPKHLITATGQRVTLRCSPRSGDLSVYWYQQSLDQGLQFLIQYYNGEERAKGNILERFSAQQFPDLHSELNLSSLELGDSALYFCASSGNRGDTQYFGPGTRLTVL.

This chain joins TRBV6-5 and TRBJ2-7; possible D gene TRBD1, 6 bases. The CDR3 is 15 residues long. The germline V gene encodes CDR1 MNHEY and CDR2 SVGAGI. V lost 6 bases to trimming and J lost 2 bases, with 17 bases between them. This CDR3 is CASRGTGTRAYEQYF. CDR3 in DNA: TGTGCCAGCAGGGGGACCGGGACACGGGCCTACGAGCAGTACTTC.

V is TRBV28 and J is TRBJ1-2; tentative D call: TRBD1 (6 bases). The CDR3 spans 14 residues. The germline V gene encodes CDR1 MDHEN and CDR2 SYDVKM. Trimming shortened V by 3 bases and J by 4 bases, and 12 bases separated the two germline ends. In nucleotides, the CDR3 is TGTGCCAGCAGTTTGCTTGGGACAACCTATGGCTACACCTTC. Protein: CASSLLGTTYGYTF.

This clone has just one count. This chain links TRBV4-2 with TRBJ2-5; 14 nucleotides line up with TRBD2. V lost 1 base, J lost 5 bases, and 6 bases stayed unmatched. Looked up from germline, CDR1 is LGHNA and CDR2 is YNFKEQ. This CDR3 spans 17 amino acids. CDR3 residues: CASSQGTSGRRGETQYF. The CDR3 bases are TGTGCCAGCAGCCAAGGGACTAGCGGGAGGCGGGGGGAGACCCAGTACTTC.

The genes are TRBV5-5 and TRBJ2-7, with D hard to call. The CDR3 is 17 residues long. Germline CDR1 reads SGHKS; CDR2 reads YYEKEE (reference sequence). The V and J ends lost 0 bases and 1 base respectively, with 17 bases between them. This chain's CDR3 is CASSLAEGFGKSYEQYF. Written as DNA, the CDR3 is TGTGCCAGCAGCTTGGCCGAAGGTTTCGGAAAGTCCTACGAGCAGTACTTC.

The chain is built from TRBV19 and TRBJ2-7; D remains unclear. The CDR3 totals 14 residues. The germline gives CDR1 LNHDA, CDR2 SQIVND (reference sequence). The V and J ends lost 5 bases and 0 bases respectively, with 11 bases between them. CDR3 amino acids: CASSLSSSSYEQYF. The CDR3 nucleotides read TGTGCCAGTAGTTTGAGTAGTAGCTCCTACGAGCAGTACTTC.

The sample holds one count of this clone. The genes are TRBV11-2 and TRBJ2-7, with 7 positions matching TRBD1. The ends lost 1 base at V and 4 bases at J; junction bases unmatched: 7. Germline CDR1 is SGHAT and CDR2 is FQNNGV. CDR3 length: 15 residues. The CDR3 spells CASSLVGQPSYEQYF. The CDR3 DNA reads TGTGCCAGCAGCTTAGTGGGACAGCCTTCTTACGAGCAGTACTTC.

The rearrangement links TRBV5-1 to TRBJ1-1; no firm D call. The CDR3 runs to 13 residues. V was pared by 6 bases and J by 2 bases, with 11 bases between. Germline CDR1 and CDR2: SGHRS and YFSETQ. CDR3 region: CASKRQINTEAFF. CDR3 nucleotides: TGCGCCAGCAAACGGCAGATTAACACTGAAGCTTTCTTT.

The chain employs TRBV5-4 and TRBJ2-3; TRBD2 matches 14 bases. The J segment lost 6 bases and the V segment lost 5 bases, leaving 5 bases of the junction unmatched. This CDR3 is built from 15 residues. The germline V gene has CDR1 SGHNT and CDR2 YYREEE (reference sequence). CDR3 sequence (DNA): TGTGCCAGCAGACAGACTAGCGGGAGGGCGGATACGCAGTATTTT. Amino acids: CASRQTSGRADTQYF.

The chain joins TRBV30 to TRBJ2-5; TRBD2 matches at 7 bases. The DNA end is more similar to TRBJ2-7, so the J call may be wrong. The germline V gene has CDR1 GTSNPN and CDR2 SVGIG (reference sequence). The CDR3 length is 14 residues. DNA for the CDR3: TGTGCCTGGAGTCGGGCTAGCGGCTCCTACGAGCAGTACTTC. It is translated as CAWSRASGSYEQYF.

This chain joins TRBV2 and TRBJ2-7; D might be TRBD1 (6 bases). This CDR3 has 14 amino acids. Trimming took 5 bases from V and 2 from J, leaving 13 bases between them. Germline CDR1 reads SNHLY; CDR2 reads FYNNEI. The CDR3, as DNA: TGTGCCAGCAGTCTACTAGGGACAACCTACGAGCAGTACTTC. Translating it yields CASSLLGTTYEQYF.

V and J are TRBV6-6 and TRBJ1-2; perhaps TRBD1 as D (5 bases). CDR3 length: 13 residues. Trimming removed 7 bases at V and 3 bases at J, with 12 bases between. Germline loops: CDR1 MNHNY, CDR2 SVGAGI (reference sequence). CDR3 protein: CASTLRQHYGYTF. The CDR3 DNA sequence: TGTGCCAGCACTCTAAGACAGCACTATGGCTACACCTTC.

This clone was counted once. The chain uses TRBV6-5 and TRBJ2-7; D is tentatively TRBD1 or TRBD2 (7 bases each). Germline CDR1 is MNHEY and CDR2 is SVGAGI. CDR3 size: 14 residues. With 6 bases removed from V and 2 bases from J, the gap between germline ends came to 14 bases. CDR3: CASSRGGRAYEQYF. CDR3 nucleotide sequence: TGTGCCAGCAGCAGGGGGGGGCGAGCCTACGAGCAGTACTTC.

This clone was picked up one time. The gene calls are TRBV2 and TRBJ2-7; perhaps D is TRBD1 or TRBD2 (5 bases each). CDR3 length equals 15 residues. With 0 bases removed from V and 3 bases from J, the gap between germline ends came to 12 bases. The germline gives CDR1 SNHLY, CDR2 FYNNEI. The DNA of the CDR3 is TGTGCCAGCAGTGAAGCGGGACCTGCGCTCTACGAGCAGTACTTC. Translating it yields CASSEAGPALYEQYF.

This chain joins TRBV5-1 and TRBJ2-5; D ambiguous. V lost 4 bases and J 5 bases, leaving 6 bases between the germline ends. CDR1 and CDR2 from the germline V gene are SGHRS and YFSETQ. This CDR3 spans 11 amino acids. DNA of the CDR3: TGCGCCAGCAGCAATGGTGAGACCCAGTACTTC. It yields the protein CASSNGETQYF.

The chain couples TRBV21-1 to TRBJ1-5; the table's D gene call, TRBD1, was not cross checked with the DNA. TRBV21-1 is reported as a pseudogene. The CDR3 extends over 17 amino acids. CDR3 nucleotides: TGTGCCAGCAGCAATTGGAAATCTGGGTGGGCATATCAGCCCCAGCATTTT. It translates to CASSNWKSGWAYQPQHF.

The chain uses TRBV6-6 and TRBJ1-2, with D hard to call. The germline gives CDR1 MNHNY, CDR2 SVGAGI (reference sequence). Trimming shortened V by 0 bases and J by 7 bases, and 9 bases separated the two germline ends. The length of the CDR3 is 13 residues. This CDR3 is CASSYSGRGGYTF. The CDR3, as DNA: TGTGCCAGCAGTTACTCTGGGCGGGGTGGCTACACCTTC.

CDR3 DNA: TGTGCCAGTAGTAAGGGACAGGGTCCCAATCAGCCCCAGCATTTT. Its translation: CASSKGQGPNQPQHF. The chain links TRBV19 to TRBJ1-5, with 9 bases aligning to TRBD1. Trimming took 4 bases from V and 3 from J; bases not matched to a gene: 4. This CDR3 spans 15 amino acids. Germline V CDR1 and CDR2: LNHDA, SQIVND (reference sequence).

V gene TRBV4-1 combines with J gene TRBJ2-7; D is perhaps TRBD2 (6 bases). Per the germline V gene, CDR1 is MGHRA and CDR2 is YSYEKL. Trimming stripped 0 bases from V and 2 bases from J, with 17 bases between. The CDR3 extends over 17 amino acids. The CDR3 sequence: CASSQDRVWDSAYEQYF. CDR3 nucleotide sequence: TGCGCCAGCAGCCAAGATAGGGTTTGGGACTCAGCCTACGAGCAGTACTTC.

This chain uses TRBV4-2 with TRBJ1-4, with 7 bases lining up with TRBD1. From germline, CDR1 is LGHNA and CDR2 YNFKEQ. Trimming took 2 bases from V and 4 from J; bases not matched to a gene: 4. CDR3 length: 15 amino acids. This chain's CDR3 is CASSQSRDSNEKLFF. The DNA for the CDR3 is TGTGCCAGCAGCCAATCCAGGGACAGTAATGAAAAACTGTTTTTT.

The gene calls are TRBV5-1 and TRBJ2-1, with TRBD1 matching over 9 bases. Germline CDR1 SGHRS, CDR2 YFSETQ. The V and J ends lost 4 bases and 7 bases, in that order; junction bases with no gene match: 6. CDR3 size: 14 residues. The CDR3: CASSIGQGRNEQFF. CDR3 in DNA: TGCGCCAGCAGCATTGGACAGGGGCGGAATGAGCAGTTCTTC.

Concerning this clone itself: Other DNA sequences in this specimen translate into the identical CDR3. The chain couples TRBV6-1 to TRBJ1-1; D is ambiguous. The germline V gene encodes CDR1 MNHNS and CDR2 SASEGT. The CDR3 is 12 residues long. The V end was cut by 4 bases, the J end by 5 bases, with 8 bases between. DNA for the CDR3: TGTGCCAGCAGTGTGAGGTGGACTGAAGCTTTCTTT. It specifies CASSVRWTEAFF.

The chain carries TRBV10-3 and TRBJ1-1; D call uncertain. This CDR3 is built from 16 residues. Trimming stripped 0 bases from V and 1 base from J, with 12 bases between. Germline V gene sequence: CDR1 ENHRY, CDR2 SYGVKD. The CDR3 here is CAISESGRGSNTEAFF. CDR3 DNA: TGTGCCATCAGTGAGTCGGGGAGAGGATCGAACACTGAAGCTTTCTTT.

The chain uses TRBV5-4 and TRBJ2-3; D unresolved. The CDR3 is 13 residues long. Deletions cut 6 bases from V and 3 bases from J, with 11 bases between. Germline V gene lookup returns CDR1 SGHNT and CDR2 YYREEE (reference sequence). The CDR3 spells CASIDSWTDTQYF. In DNA, the CDR3 is TGTGCCAGCATCGATAGTTGGACAGATACGCAGTATTTT.

The V call is TRBV5-1, the J call TRBJ2-1; 10 nucleotides agree with TRBD1. With V trimmed by 1 base and J by 5 bases, 3 bases remained unmatched. The CDR3 extends over 15 amino acids. CDR1 SGHRS and CDR2 YFSETQ come from the germline V gene. CDR3 nucleotide sequence: TGCGCCAGCAGCTTGAGGACAGGGGGAAACAATGAGCAGTTCTTC. It specifies CASSLRTGGNNEQFF.